The 26 T cell receptor beta chains given below trace back to one sample, sequenced in a study of tumor and adjacent non-tumor tissue in lung cancer. No cell sorting was done before RNA was extracted from the tissue. This non-tumor lung sample came from over 3 cm beyond the tumor edge. TCRbeta libraries were built with three rounds of nested PCR, modified from ARM-PCR. TCRdb re-called the multiplex PCR reads through MiXCR, storing one row per CDR3 protein. The sample shows about 80,000 distinct CDR3 sequences, approximately 80% of them seen only once. Material: distant non-tumor lung tissue. These receptors all stem from a man in his 60s with non-small cell lung cancer.

The V and J genes are TRBV12-3 or TRBV12-4 and TRBJ2-3, with 8 bases lining up with TRBD2. J was trimmed by 14 bases and V by 5 bases; bases with no gene match: 18. The CDR3 has 15 residues. CDR3 sequence: CASSRGSGGLTWPYF. The CDR3, as DNA: TGTGCCAGCAGTCGGGGGAGCGGGGGACTCACGTGGCCGTATTTT.

A few counts support this clonotype. The chain carries TRBV11-2 and TRBJ2-5; possibly TRBD2 for D (6 bases). The length of the CDR3 is 13 residues. Germline CDR1 reads SGHAT; CDR2 reads FQNNGV. Trimming stripped 5 bases from V and 9 bases from J, with 16 bases between. The CDR3 DNA sequence: TGTGCCAGCAGCAAGGGTTCGGGGGAGGCCCAGTACTTC. Translation: CASSKGSGEAQYF.

This clonotype was picked up one time. Compared with germline, one end of the junction differs, possibly owing to a read error. The J gene is TRBJ1-1, the V gene TRBV6-1, with TRBD1 matching over 7 bases. The CDR3 consists of 14 residues. Germline V lookup: CDR1 MNHNS, CDR2 SASEGT. The CDR3 protein is CASSEYRGDSEAFF. The DNA for the CDR3 is TGTGCCAGTAGTGAATACAGGGGCGACTCTGAAGCTTTCTTT.

Notes on this clonotype: Without the conserved terminal phenylalanine or tryptophan, this CDR3 likely stems from a read error. In DNA form, the CDR3 reads TGTGCCAGCAGCTTTCAGGGAGCAGATACGCAGTATTCG. Its translation is CASSFQGADTQYS. The chain links TRBV11-3 to TRBJ2-3; D is perhaps TRBD1 or TRBD2 (5 bases each). The V gene lost 3 bases and the J gene lost 4 bases, with 8 bases spanning the gap. The V gene's germline CDR1 is SGHNT and CDR2 YENEEA. CDR3 size: 13 residues.

This clonotype came up once. Germline and junction disagree at one end, which may indicate a read error. This chain links TRBV11-2 with TRBJ1-2; perhaps TRBD1 as D (5 bases). The CDR3 is made up of 14 amino acids. The germline V gene encodes CDR1 SGHAT and CDR2 FQNNGV. The CDR3 bases are TGTGCCATCAGCTTAGAAGCAGGGATCAGAGGCTACACCTTC. This codes for CAISLEAGIRGYTF. The variable domain in full, with the rest retrieved from reference TRBV11-2 and TRBJ1-2, is EAGVAQSPRYKIIEKRQSVAFWCNPISGHATLYWYQQILGQGPKLLIQFQNNGVVDDSQLPKDRFSAERLKGVDSTLKIQPAKLEDSAVYLCAISLEAGIRGYTFGSGTRLTVV.

As concerns this clonotype: The CDR3 does not end in the conserved phenylalanine or tryptophan, so this is likely a read error. The rearrangement uses TRBV11-2 and TRBJ2-5; 7 bases fit TRBD1. Germline V gene lookup returns CDR1 SGHAT and CDR2 FQNNGV. This CDR3 is 14 amino acids long. V was pared by 10 bases and J by 1 base, with 9 bases of the junction left unmatched. The CDR3 DNA reads as TGTGCCAACGGCTCTGGACAGGCCCAAGAGACCCAGTACTTA. Translated, it gives CANGSGQAQETQYL.

J is TRBJ1-5 and V is TRBV6-6; D is unresolved. The CDR3 runs to 12 residues. V was cut by 0 bases and J by 11 bases, with 8 bases left in between. Germline lookup yields CDR1 MNHNY and CDR2 SVGAGI (reference sequence). CDR3 nucleotide sequence: TGTGCCAGCAGTTACTCGATACAGTCCCAGCATTTT. Protein sequence: CASSYSIQSQHF.

As for this clonotype: The conserved phenylalanine or tryptophan normally closing the CDR3 is absent here, so this likely arose from a read error. J is TRBJ1-5 and V is TRBV6-5, with D perhaps matching TRBD1 (6 bases). The CDR3 sequence is 15 residues long. Germline V gives CDR1 MNHEY, CDR2 SVGAGI. In nucleotides, the CDR3 is TGTGCCAGCAGTTACCTACAGGGAAGCGATCACCCCCAGCATTGT. It yields the protein CASSYLQGSDHPQHC.

This clonotype was counted ten times or more. The rearrangement links TRBV6-5 to TRBJ2-7, with 8 bases fitting TRBD1. Trimming at V came to 6 bases and at J to 7 bases, leaving 11 bases not matched to a gene. This CDR3 has 14 amino acids. Germline loops: CDR1 MNHEY, CDR2 SVGAGI. CDR3 bases: TGTGCCAGCAGAACGGGACAGGCAATGGGTGAGCAGTACTTC. It is translated as CASRTGQAMGEQYF.

V gene TRBV6-6 combines with J gene TRBJ2-7; 7 nucleotides line up with TRBD1. J gave up 4 bases and V 9 bases, and 12 bases lay outside the gene matches. CDR3 length: 14 amino acids. In germline, CDR1 is MNHNY, CDR2 SVGAGI (reference sequence). CDR3 sequence: CARRYLTGQYEQYF. The CDR3 nucleotides read TGTGCCAGGCGTTACCTGACAGGGCAGTACGAGCAGTACTTC.

This clonotype was counted only a few times. Relative to the germline gene, one junction end is altered; a read error may explain this. Here the CDR3 reads CASSYLQGSNQLQHF. The CDR3, as DNA: TGTGCCAGCAGTTATCTACAAGGAAGCAATCAGCTCCAGCATTTT. The J gene is TRBJ1-5, the V gene TRBV6-5; D not resolved. The CDR3 consists of 15 residues. Germline-derived CDR1 and CDR2 are MNHEY and SVGAGI.

This clonotype was seen only once. The chain carries TRBV10-1 and TRBJ2-3; 7 bases are shared with TRBD2. In germline, CDR1 is WNHNN, CDR2 SYGVQD (reference sequence). J was trimmed by 4 bases and V by 7 bases; bases with no gene match: 11. The CDR3 spans 15 residues. CDR3: CASNEAGRTPDTQYF. The CDR3 DNA is TGCGCCAGCAATGAAGCCGGGAGGACCCCAGATACGCAGTATTTT.

Concerning this clonotype itself: A read error may account for a junction end that differs from germline. The chain has TRBV12-3 or TRBV12-4 and TRBJ2-7, with 7 bases aligning to TRBD2. The CDR3 consists of 14 residues. In DNA, the CDR3 is TGTGCCAGCAGCGCCGCGGGAGTCAAAACAGAGCAGTATTTC. This codes for CASSAAGVKTEQYF.

The J gene is TRBJ2-5, the V gene TRBV11-2; 7 bases map to TRBD1. Germline CDR1 SGHAT, CDR2 FQNNGV. The length of the CDR3 is 13 residues. Trimming at V came to 5 bases and at J to 14 bases, leaving 14 bases not matched to a gene. CDR3 sequence (DNA): TGTGCCAGCAGCCCTACAGGGGTAAAGACACATTACTTC. This codes for CASSPTGVKTHYF.

Note on this clonotype: At one of its ends the junction is not consistent with the germline gene, which may arise from a read error. V usage is TRBV6-5 and J usage is TRBJ2-1, with D possibly matching TRBD1 (5 bases). The germline CDR1 and CDR2 sequences are MNHEY and SVGAGI. The CDR3 runs 17 residues. The CDR3 nucleotides are TGTGCCAGCAGTTACTCGTACAGGCCAAGCTCTTACAATGTGCAGTTCTTC. It is translated as CASSYSYRPSSYNVQFF.

This clonotype occurred once. The conserved phenylalanine or tryptophan normally closing the CDR3 is absent here, so this likely arose from a read error. The chain uses TRBV12-3 or TRBV12-4 and TRBJ1-1; unclear D gene. Between the trimmed V and J ends, which lost 9 bases and 0 bases, there was a span of 11 bases. The CDR3 has 13 amino acids. Here the CDR3 reads CASHRGMNTEAFI. Here the CDR3 DNA reads TGTGCCAGTCATCGTGGAATGAACACTGAAGCTTTCATT.

This clonotype has at least ten counts. This rearrangement joins TRBV20-1 to TRBJ2-7; TRBD1 aligns across 11 bases. Germline CDR1 reads DFQATT; CDR2 reads SNEGSKA (reference sequence). The CDR3 runs 14 residues. The ends lost 2 bases at V and 7 bases at J; junction bases unmatched: 7. The CDR3 bases are TGCAGTGCTAGATGGGACAGGGGGACGAGAGAGCAGTACTTC. This codes for CSARWDRGTREQYF.

The count of this clonotype is one. A junction boundary mismatches the germline segment, possibly from a read error. This sequence joins TRBV11-3 and TRBJ2-2, with 7 bases fitting TRBD2. The CDR3 is 18 amino acids. From germline, CDR1 is SGHNT and CDR2 YENEEA. The CDR3 protein is CANSSRGTGGYRAGELFF. The CDR3 coding sequence is TGTGCCAACAGCTCCCGGGGAACGGGAGGATACAGAGCTGGGGAGCTGTTTTTT.

A word on this clonotype: One end of the junction varies from germline; a read error may be responsible. J is TRBJ2-6 and V is TRBV5-4; tentatively, D is TRBD1 (5 bases). Germline V gives CDR1 SGHNT, CDR2 YYREEE (reference sequence). There are 18 residues in the CDR3. This CDR3 reads CASSLGSSPPSGAKVLTF. DNA for the CDR3: TGTGCCAGCAGCTTGGGTTCCAGCCCCCCCTCTGGGGCCAAGGTCCTGACTTTC.

The chain is built from TRBV6-8 and TRBJ2-3; perhaps TRBD2 as D (6 bases). This CDR3 spans 11 amino acids. Germline V CDR1 and CDR2: MNHGY, SAAAGT. This CDR3 reads CTSSWADTQYF. The CDR3, as DNA: TGTACTAGCAGTTGGGCAGATACGCAGTATTTT.

As regards this clonotype: Just one base apart from a much larger clone, this may be a read error. Likely a read error: the CDR3 ends without its conserved phenylalanine or tryptophan. This chain connects TRBV5-5 to TRBJ1-2; no firm D call. Germline V gene lookup returns CDR1 SGHKS and CDR2 YYEKEE (reference sequence). The CDR3 has 15 amino acids. V was cut by 0 bases and J by 0 bases, with 9 bases left in between. CDR3 in DNA: TGTGCCAGCAGCTTGGCCGTGACAACTAACTATGGCTACACCTTA. Translating gives CASSLAVTTNYGYTL.

As concerns this clonotype: As the CDR3 is not closed by the conserved phenylalanine or tryptophan, this likely results from a read error. The rearrangement uses TRBV12-3 or TRBV12-4 and TRBJ2-7, with 10 bases aligning to TRBD2. This CDR3 is built from 15 residues. This CDR3 is CASGLLPLAGVEQYL. The DNA of the CDR3 is TGTGCCAGCGGTTTACTCCCGCTAGCGGGAGTCGAGCAGTACTTA.

Turning to this clonotype: Given a much more abundant clone one base away, this may be a read error. The chain combines TRBV28 with TRBJ2-2; D possibly corresponds to TRBD2 (7 bases). V lost 6 bases and J 3 bases, leaving 14 bases between the germline ends. CDR3 length: 15 amino acids. CDR1 and CDR2 (germline): MDHEN, SYDVKM. The CDR3 DNA reads TGTGCCAGCAGAGAGGGGGGGCCGGACACCGGGGAGCTGTTTTTT. Protein sequence: CASREGGPDTGELFF.

This clonotype has a single count. Given a much more abundant clone one base away, this may be a read error. The chain has TRBV29-1 and TRBJ2-7, with D uncertain. Germline V gene sequence: CDR1 SQVTM, CDR2 ANQGSEA. V was cut by 8 bases and J by 2 bases, with 13 bases left in between. The length of the CDR3 is 12 residues. CDR3 nucleotide sequence: TGCAGCCTTGGTAAGAGCCCCTACGAGCAGTACTTC. Its protein is CSLGKSPYEQYF.

Notes on this clonotype: A much larger clone sits a single nucleotide away, making a read error possible. The chain employs TRBV12-3 or TRBV12-4 and TRBJ1-1, with D maybe TRBD1 (5 bases). The CDR3 consists of 14 residues. For the CDR3, the DNA is TGTGCCACCAGTCACCGCAGGGTGAACACTGAAGCTTTCTTT. Amino acids: CATSHRRVNTEAFF.

This clonotype was seen just once. Just one base apart from a much larger clone, this may be a read error. The chain links TRBV6-6 to TRBJ1-1, with D perhaps TRBD1 (5 bases). The CDR3 is 12 residues long. Trimming left V 10 bases short and J 1 base short, with 10 bases between. Germline-derived CDR1 and CDR2 are MNHNY and SVGAGI (reference sequence). The CDR3 coding sequence is TGTGCCAACAGGATGGGGAACACTGAAGCTTTCTTT. Its protein is CANRMGNTEAFF.